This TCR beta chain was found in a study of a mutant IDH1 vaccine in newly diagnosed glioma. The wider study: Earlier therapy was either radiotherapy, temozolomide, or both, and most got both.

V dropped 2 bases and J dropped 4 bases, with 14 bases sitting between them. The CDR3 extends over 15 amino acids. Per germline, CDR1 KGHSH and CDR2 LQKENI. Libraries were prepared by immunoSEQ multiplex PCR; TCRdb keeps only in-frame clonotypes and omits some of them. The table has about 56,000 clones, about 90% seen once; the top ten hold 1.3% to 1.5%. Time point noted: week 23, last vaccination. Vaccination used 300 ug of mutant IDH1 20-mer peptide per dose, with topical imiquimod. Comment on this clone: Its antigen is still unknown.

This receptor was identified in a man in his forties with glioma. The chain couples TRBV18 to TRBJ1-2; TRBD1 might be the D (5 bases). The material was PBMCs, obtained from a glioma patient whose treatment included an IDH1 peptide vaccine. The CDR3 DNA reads TGTGCCAGCTCACCAAGTTCCGGCGGGGGCTATGGCTACACCTTC. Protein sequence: CASSPSSGGGYGYTF.